This T cell receptor beta chain came from a study of cytomegalovirus exposure and HLA in healthy donors. The study, taken as a whole, reports: Most TCRs appeared rarely, but some public TCRs recurred in many donors. Associated with cytomegalovirus, according to the listing, were 150 to 200 TCR beta chains.

Concerning this clone: Antigen specificity is unknown.

Germline V gene sequence: CDR1 GTSNPN, CDR2 SVGIG (reference sequence). The CDR3 spans 14 residues. V lost 0 bases and J 8 bases, leaving 13 bases between the germline ends. The study drew the donors from its approximately 110-subject validation cohort, separate from the approximately 670-subject first cohort. TCRdb's table, derived via immunoSEQ multiplex PCR, lists solely in-frame clones and lacks some. Of about 200,000 clones listed, 70% to 90% were seen once; the top ten hold about 2.7%. The sequenced sample was PBMCs. This rearrangement joins TRBV30 to TRBJ1-4, with a tentative D call TRBD1 (6 bases). This clonotype originated in a woman under 30 in good health and CMV-seronegative. CDR3 sequence reads: CAWSVGVGGEKLFF. The CDR3 DNA sequence: TGTGCCTGGAGTGTAGGGGTAGGGGGAGAAAAACTGTTTTTT.